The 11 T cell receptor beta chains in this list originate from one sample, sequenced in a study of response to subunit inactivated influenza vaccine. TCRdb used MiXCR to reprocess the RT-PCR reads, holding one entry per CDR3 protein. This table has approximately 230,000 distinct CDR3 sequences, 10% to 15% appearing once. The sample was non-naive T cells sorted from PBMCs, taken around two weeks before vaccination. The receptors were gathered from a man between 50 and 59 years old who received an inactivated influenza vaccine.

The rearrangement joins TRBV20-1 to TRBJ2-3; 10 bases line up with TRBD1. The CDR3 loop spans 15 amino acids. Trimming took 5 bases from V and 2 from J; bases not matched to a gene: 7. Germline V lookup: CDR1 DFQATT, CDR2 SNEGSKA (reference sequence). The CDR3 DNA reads TGCAGTGCTGGCGACAGGGGGCGCACCACAGATACGCAGTATTTT. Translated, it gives CSAGDRGRTTDTQYF.

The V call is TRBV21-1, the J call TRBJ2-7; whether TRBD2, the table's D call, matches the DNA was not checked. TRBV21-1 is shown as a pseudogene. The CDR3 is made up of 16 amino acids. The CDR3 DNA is TGTGCCAGCAGCAAAGCTGTAGCGGAACAACTTTACGAGCAGTACTTC. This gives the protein CASSKAVAEQLYEQYF.

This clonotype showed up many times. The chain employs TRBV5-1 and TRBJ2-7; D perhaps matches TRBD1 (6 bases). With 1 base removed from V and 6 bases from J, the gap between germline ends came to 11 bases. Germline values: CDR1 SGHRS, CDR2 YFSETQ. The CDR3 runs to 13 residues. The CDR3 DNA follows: TGCGCCAGCAGCTTGATGGGGGCGGGCGAGCAGTACTTC. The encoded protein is CASSLMGAGEQYF.

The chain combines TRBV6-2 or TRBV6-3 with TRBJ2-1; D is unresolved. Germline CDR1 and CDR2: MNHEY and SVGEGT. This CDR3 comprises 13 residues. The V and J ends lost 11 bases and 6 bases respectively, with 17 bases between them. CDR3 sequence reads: CAAGLGPPNEQFF. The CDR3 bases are TGTGCCGCCGGCCTAGGTCCTCCCAATGAGCAGTTCTTC.

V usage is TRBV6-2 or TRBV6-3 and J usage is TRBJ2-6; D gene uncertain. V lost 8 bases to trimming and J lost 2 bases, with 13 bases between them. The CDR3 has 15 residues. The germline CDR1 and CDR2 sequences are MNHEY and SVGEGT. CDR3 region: CASLSGSTGANVLTF. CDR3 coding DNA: TGTGCCAGCTTGTCCGGTTCGACTGGGGCCAACGTCCTGACTTTC.

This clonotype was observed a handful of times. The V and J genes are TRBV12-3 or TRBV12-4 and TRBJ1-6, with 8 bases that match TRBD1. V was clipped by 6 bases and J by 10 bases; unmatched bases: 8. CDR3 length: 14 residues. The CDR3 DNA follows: TGTGCCAGCAGAACAGGGGGGGGGCGGTCACCCCTCCACTTT. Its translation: CASRTGGGRSPLHF.

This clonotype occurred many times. CDR3 in amino acids: CASSSGLSNEQFF. In DNA, the CDR3 is TGTGCCAGCTCTAGCGGGCTCTCCAATGAGCAGTTCTTC. The chain combines TRBV28 with TRBJ2-1; TRBD2 matches 8 bases. The CDR3 has 13 residues. The J segment lost 6 bases and the V segment lost 8 bases, leaving 6 bases of the junction unmatched. CDR1 and CDR2 (germline): MDHEN, SYDVKM. Combining the CDR3 with reference TRBV28 and TRBJ2-1 gives the whole variable domain DVKVTQSSRYLVKRTGEKVFLECVQDMDHENMFWYRQDPGLGLRLIYFSYDVKMKEKGDIPEGYSVSREKKERFSLILESASTNQTSMYLCASSSGLSNEQFFGPGTRLTVL.

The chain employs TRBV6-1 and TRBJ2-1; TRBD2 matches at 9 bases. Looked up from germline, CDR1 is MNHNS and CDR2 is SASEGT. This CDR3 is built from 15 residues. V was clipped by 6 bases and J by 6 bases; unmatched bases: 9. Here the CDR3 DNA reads TGTGCCAGCAGCAATAGCGGGGGCCAGATCAATGAGCAGTTCTTC. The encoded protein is CASSNSGGQINEQFF.

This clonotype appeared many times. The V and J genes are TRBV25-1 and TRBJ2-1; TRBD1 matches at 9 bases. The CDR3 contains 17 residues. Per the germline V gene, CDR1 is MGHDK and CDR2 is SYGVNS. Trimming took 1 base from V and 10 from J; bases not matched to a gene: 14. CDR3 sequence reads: CASSESTGTGPGYEQFF. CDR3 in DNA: TGTGCCAGCAGTGAATCAACGGGGACAGGGCCGGGCTACGAGCAGTTCTTC. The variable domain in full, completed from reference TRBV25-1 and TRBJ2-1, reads EADIYQTPRYLVIGTGKKITLECSQTMGHDKMYWYQQDPGMELHLIHYSYGVNSTEKGDLSSESTVSRIRTEHFPLTLESARPSHTSQYLCASSESTGTGPGYEQFFGPGTRLTVL.

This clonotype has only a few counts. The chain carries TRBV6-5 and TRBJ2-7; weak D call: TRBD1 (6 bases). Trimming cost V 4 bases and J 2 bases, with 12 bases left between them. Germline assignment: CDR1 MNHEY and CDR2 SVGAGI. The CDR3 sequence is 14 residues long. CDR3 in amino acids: CASSFQRDTYEQYF. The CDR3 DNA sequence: TGTGCCAGCAGTTTCCAACGGGACACCTACGAGCAGTACTTC.

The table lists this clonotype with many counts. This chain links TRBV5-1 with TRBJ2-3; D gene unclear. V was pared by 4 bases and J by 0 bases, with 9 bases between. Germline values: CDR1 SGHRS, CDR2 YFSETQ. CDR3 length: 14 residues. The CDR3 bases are TGCGCCAGCAGCCCGGTCACTAGCACAGATACGCAGTATTTT. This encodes CASSPVTSTDTQYF.